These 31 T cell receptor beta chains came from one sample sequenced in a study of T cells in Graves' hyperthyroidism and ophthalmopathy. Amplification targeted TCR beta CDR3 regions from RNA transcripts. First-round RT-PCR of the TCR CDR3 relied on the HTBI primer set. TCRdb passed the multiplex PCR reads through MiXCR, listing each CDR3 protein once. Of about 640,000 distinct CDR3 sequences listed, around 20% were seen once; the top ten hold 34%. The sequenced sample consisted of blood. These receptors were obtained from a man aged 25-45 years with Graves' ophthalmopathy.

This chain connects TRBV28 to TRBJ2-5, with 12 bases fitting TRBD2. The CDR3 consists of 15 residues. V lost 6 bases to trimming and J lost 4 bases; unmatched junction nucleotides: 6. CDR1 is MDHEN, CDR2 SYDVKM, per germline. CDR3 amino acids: CASSTTSGRSETQYF. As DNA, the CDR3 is TGTGCCAGCAGCACGACTAGCGGGAGATCAGAGACCCAGTACTTC.

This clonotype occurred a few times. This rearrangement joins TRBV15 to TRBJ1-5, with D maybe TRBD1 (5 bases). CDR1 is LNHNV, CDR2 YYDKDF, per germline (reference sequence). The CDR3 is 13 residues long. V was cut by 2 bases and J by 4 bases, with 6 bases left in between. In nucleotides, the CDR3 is TGTGCCACCAGCAGACAGGGTAATCAGCCCCAGCATTTT. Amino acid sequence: CATSRQGNQPQHF.

CDR3 sequence reads: CASSFPVGNGIDEQFF. Written as DNA, the CDR3 is TGTGCCAGCAGCTTCCCGGTCGGTAACGGGATCGATGAGCAGTTCTTC. The chain has TRBV7-9 and TRBJ2-1, with D perhaps matching TRBD2 (5 bases). This CDR3 has 16 residues. Trimming took 3 bases from V and 8 from J, leaving 20 bases between them. Germline loops: CDR1 SEHNR, CDR2 FQNEAQ (reference sequence).

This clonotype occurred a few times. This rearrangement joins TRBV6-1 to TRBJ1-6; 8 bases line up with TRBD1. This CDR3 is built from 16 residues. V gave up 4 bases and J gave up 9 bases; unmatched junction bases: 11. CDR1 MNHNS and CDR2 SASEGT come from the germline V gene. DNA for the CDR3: TGTGCCAGCAGTGTCTCTCGGACAGGGTCGGTTTCACCCCTCCACTTT. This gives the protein CASSVSRTGSVSPLHF.

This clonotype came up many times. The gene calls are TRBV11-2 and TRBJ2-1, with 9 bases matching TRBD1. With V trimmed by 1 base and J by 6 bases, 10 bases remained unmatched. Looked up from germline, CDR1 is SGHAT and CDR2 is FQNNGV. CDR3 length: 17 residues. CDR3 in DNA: TGTGCCAGCAGCTTAGTAGGGCCGGGACAGGGCTCCAATGAGCAGTTCTTC. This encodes CASSLVGPGQGSNEQFF.

The chain's CDR3 is CSARKGYEQFF. The CDR3 nucleotides read TGCAGTGCTAGAAAGGGGTATGAGCAGTTCTTC. The chain has TRBV20-1 and TRBJ2-1, with a possible D match to TRBD1 (5 bases). Trimming pared 2 bases from V and 8 bases from J, leaving 7 bases between. The CDR3 spans 11 residues. The germline V gene has CDR1 DFQATT and CDR2 SNEGSKA (reference sequence).

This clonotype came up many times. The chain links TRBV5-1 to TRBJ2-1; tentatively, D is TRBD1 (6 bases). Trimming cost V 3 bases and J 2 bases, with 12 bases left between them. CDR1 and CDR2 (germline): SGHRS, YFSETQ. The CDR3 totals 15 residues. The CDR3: CASSWKTGTYNEQFF. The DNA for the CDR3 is TGCGCCAGCAGCTGGAAGACAGGAACCTACAATGAGCAGTTCTTC. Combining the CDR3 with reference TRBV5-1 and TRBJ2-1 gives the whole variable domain KAGVTQTPRYLIKTRGQQVTLSCSPISGHRSVSWYQQTPGQGLQFLFEYFSETQRNKGNFPGRFSGRQFSNSRSEMNVSTLELGDSALYLCASSWKTGTYNEQFFGPGTRLTVL.

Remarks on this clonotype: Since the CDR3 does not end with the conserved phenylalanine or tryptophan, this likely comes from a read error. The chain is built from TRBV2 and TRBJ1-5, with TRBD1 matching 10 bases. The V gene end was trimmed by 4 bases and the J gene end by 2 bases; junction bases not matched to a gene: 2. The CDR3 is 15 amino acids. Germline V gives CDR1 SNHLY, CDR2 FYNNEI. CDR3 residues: CASSGTGGGNQPQHS. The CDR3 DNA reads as TGTGCCAGCAGTGGGACAGGGGGGGGCAATCAGCCCCAGCATTCT.

This CDR3 is CSGPIQGGTYNSPLHF. Written as DNA, the CDR3 is TGCAGTGGACCGATACAGGGAGGTACCTATAATTCACCCCTCCACTTT. The chain carries TRBV20-1 and TRBJ1-6, with a weak D call TRBD1 (6 bases). The germline CDR1 and CDR2 sequences are DFQATT and SNEGSKA (reference sequence). The length of the CDR3 is 16 residues. Trimming took 7 bases from V and 2 from J, leaving 18 bases between them.

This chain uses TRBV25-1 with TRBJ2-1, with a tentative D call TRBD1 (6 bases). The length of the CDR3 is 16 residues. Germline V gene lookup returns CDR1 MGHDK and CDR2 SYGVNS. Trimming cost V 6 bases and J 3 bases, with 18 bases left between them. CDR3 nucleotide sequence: TGTGCCAGCAGAACGAAAGGGGGTGGATACTACAATGAGCAGTTCTTC. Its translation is CASRTKGGGYYNEQFF.

The CDR3, as DNA: TGTGCCAGCAGTTTAATGGGACTAGCGGGAGATGAGACCCAGTACTTC. As protein: CASSLMGLAGDETQYF. The genes are TRBV27 and TRBJ2-5; TRBD2 aligns across 14 bases. Germline V lookup: CDR1 MNHEY, CDR2 SMNVEV (reference sequence). J lost 5 bases, V lost 2 bases, and 4 bases had no gene match. The CDR3 loop spans 16 amino acids.

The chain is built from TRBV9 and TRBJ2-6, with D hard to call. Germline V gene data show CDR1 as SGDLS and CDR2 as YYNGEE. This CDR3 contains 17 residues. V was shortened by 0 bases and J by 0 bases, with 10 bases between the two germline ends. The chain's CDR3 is CASSVAAVSSGANVLTF. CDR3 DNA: TGTGCCAGCAGCGTAGCGGCAGTGAGCTCTGGGGCCAACGTCCTGACTTTC. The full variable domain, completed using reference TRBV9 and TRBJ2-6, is DSGVTQTPKHLITATGQRVTLRCSPRSGDLSVYWYQQSLDQGLQFLIQYYNGEERAKGNILERFSAQQFPDLHSELNLSSLELGDSALYFCASSVAAVSSGANVLTFGAGSRLTVL.

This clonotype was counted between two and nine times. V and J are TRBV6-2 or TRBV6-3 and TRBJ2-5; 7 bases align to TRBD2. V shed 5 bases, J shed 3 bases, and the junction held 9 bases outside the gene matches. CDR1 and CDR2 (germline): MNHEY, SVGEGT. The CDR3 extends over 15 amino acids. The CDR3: CASSPIVLAEETQYF. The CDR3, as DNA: TGTGCCAGCAGTCCTATTGTCCTAGCGGAAGAGACCCAGTACTTC.

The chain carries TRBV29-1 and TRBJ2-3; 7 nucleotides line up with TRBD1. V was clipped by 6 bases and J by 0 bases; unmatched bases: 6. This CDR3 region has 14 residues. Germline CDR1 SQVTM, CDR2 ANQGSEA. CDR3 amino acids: CSVRDSSSTDTQYF. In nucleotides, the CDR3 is TGCAGCGTCCGGGACAGTTCTAGCACAGATACGCAGTATTTT.

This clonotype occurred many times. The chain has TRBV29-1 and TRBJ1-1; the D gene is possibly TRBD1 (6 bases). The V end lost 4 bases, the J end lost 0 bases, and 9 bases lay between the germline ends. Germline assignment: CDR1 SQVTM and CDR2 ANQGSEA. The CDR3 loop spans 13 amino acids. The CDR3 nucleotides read TGCAGCGTTGGGACAGTATTGAACACTGAAGCTTTCTTT. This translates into CSVGTVLNTEAFF.

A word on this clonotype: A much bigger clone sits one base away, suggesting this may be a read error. The CDR3 nucleotides are TGTGCCAGCAGCCGGGGCAGCACCTACGAGCAGTACTTC. Translation gives CASSRGSTYEQYF. The chain carries TRBV2 and TRBJ2-7, with D possibly called TRBD1 or TRBD2 (5 bases each). This CDR3 contains 13 residues. Germline V gene lookup returns CDR1 SNHLY and CDR2 FYNNEI. V dropped 6 bases and J dropped 2 bases, with 11 bases sitting between them.

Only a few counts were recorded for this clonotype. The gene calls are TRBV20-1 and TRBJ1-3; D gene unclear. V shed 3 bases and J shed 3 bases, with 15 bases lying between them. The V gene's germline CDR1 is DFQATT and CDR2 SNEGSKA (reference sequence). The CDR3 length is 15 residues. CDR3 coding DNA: TGCAGTGCTAGTCGGGCTTTAGGATTTGGAAACACCATATATTTT. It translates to CSASRALGFGNTIYF.

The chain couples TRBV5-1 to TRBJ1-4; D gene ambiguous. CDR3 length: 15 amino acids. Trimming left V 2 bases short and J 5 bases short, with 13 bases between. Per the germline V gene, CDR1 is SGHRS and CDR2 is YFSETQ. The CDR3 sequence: CASSLGIRANEKLFF. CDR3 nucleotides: TGCGCCAGCAGCTTAGGGATTCGGGCGAATGAAAAACTGTTTTTT.

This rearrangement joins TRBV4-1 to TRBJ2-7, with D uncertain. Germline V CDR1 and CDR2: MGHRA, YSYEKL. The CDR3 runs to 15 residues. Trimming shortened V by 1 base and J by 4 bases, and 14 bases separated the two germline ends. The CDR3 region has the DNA TGCGCCAGCAGCCAAGGGGGTTCGGGTCCATACGAGCAGTACTTC. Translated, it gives CASSQGGSGPYEQYF.

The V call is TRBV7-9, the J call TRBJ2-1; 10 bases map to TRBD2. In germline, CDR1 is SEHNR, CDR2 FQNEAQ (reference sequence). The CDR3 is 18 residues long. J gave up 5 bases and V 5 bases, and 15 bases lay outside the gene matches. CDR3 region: CASSLPLHQGLANNEQFF. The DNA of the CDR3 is TGTGCCAGCAGCCTGCCCCTCCACCAGGGACTAGCGAACAATGAGCAGTTCTTC.

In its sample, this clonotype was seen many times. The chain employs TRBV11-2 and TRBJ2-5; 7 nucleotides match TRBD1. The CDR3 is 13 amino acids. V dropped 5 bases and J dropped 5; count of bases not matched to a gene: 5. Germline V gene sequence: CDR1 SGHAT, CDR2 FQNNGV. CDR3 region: CASSEEQGETQYF. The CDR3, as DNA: TGTGCCAGCAGCGAAGAACAGGGGGAGACCCAGTACTTC.

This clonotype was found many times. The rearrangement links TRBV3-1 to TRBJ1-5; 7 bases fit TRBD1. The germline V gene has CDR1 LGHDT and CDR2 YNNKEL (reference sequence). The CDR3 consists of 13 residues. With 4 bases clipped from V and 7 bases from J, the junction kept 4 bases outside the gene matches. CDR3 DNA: TGTGCCAGCAGCCTTTACAGGGGACAGCCCCAGCATTTT. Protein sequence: CASSLYRGQPQHF.

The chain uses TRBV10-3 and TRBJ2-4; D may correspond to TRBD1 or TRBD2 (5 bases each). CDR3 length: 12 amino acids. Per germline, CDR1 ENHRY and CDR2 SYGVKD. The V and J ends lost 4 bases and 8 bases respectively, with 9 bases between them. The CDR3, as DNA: TGTGCCATCAGTGGGCAGGGACACATTCAGTACTTC. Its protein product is CAISGQGHIQYF.

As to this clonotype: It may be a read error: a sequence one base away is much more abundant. CDR3 coding DNA: TGTGCCTGGAGTTGGGGACAGGCTTCGGAAAAACTGTTTTTT. It codes for CAWSWGQASEKLFF. The rearrangement links TRBV30 to TRBJ1-4; TRBD1 agrees at 8 bases. The V gene end was trimmed by 2 bases and the J gene end by 8 bases; junction bases not matched to a gene: 7. This CDR3 is 14 amino acids long. The germline CDR1 and CDR2 sequences are GTSNPN and SVGIG (reference sequence).

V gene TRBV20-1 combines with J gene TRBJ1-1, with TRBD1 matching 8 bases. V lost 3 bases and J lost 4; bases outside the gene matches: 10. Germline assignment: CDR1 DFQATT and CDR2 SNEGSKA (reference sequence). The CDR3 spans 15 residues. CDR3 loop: CSARLDRVWFTEAFF. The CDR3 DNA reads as TGCAGTGCTAGGCTGGACAGGGTCTGGTTCACTGAAGCTTTCTTT.

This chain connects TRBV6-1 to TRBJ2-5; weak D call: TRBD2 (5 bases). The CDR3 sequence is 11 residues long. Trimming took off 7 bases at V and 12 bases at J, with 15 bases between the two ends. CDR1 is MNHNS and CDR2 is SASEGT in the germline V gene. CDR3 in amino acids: CASKSSGNEYF. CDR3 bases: TGTGCCAGCAAATCCTCCGGGAACGAGTACTTC.

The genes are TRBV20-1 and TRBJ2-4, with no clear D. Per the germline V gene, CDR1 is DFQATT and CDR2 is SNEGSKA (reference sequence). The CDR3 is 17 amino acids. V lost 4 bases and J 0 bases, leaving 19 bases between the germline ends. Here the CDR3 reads CSATPSATKLAKNIQYF. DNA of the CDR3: TGCAGTGCTACCCCGTCCGCTACTAAGTTAGCCAAAAACATTCAGTACTTC.

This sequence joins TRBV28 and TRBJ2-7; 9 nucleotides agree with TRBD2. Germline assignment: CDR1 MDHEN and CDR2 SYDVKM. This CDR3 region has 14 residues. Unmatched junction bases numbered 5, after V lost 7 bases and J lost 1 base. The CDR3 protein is CASIALAGSYEQYF. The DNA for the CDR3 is TGTGCCAGCATCGCTCTAGCGGGATCCTACGAGCAGTACTTC.

CDR3 in amino acids: CASMHQRTQYF. CDR3 nucleotides: TGTGCCAGTATGCATCAGCGGACCCAGTACTTC. This rearrangement joins TRBV19 to TRBJ2-5; D is unresolved. The germline V and J ends were trimmed by 7 bases and 7 bases, with 10 bases remaining between them. CDR1 LNHDA and CDR2 SQIVND come from the germline V gene (reference sequence). This CDR3 is built from 11 residues.

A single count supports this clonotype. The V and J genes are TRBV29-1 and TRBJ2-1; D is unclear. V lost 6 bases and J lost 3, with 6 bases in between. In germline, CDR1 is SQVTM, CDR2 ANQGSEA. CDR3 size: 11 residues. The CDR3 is CSVLHYNEQFF. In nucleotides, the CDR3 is TGCAGCGTACTCCACTACAATGAGCAGTTCTTC.

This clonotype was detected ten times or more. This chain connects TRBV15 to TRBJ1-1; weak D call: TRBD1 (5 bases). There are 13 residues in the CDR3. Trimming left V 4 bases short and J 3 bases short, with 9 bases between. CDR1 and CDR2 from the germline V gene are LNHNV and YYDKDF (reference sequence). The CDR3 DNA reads TGTGCCACCAGCATGGGACGGTACACTGAAGCTTTCTTT. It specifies CATSMGRYTEAFF.